This T cell receptor beta chain was retrieved from a study of blood T cell repertoires in COVID-19. Study as a whole: Samples taken during acute and convalescent COVID-19 were collected in the United States, Italy and Spain. Sample material is recorded as cDNA or gDNA derived from T cells, B-cell-depleted T cells, or PBMCs.

This clone came up once. In the original workflow: Reference gene primer amplification in the assay estimated nucleated cell counts. The assay was immunoSEQ multiplex PCR, and TCRdb's table has in-frame clones only and misses some. V, J and clone size were drawn from that table, and D and trimming were deduced from the DNA. The sample has over 200,000 clones, 84% seen once. This receptor was obtained from a man aged 45-60 years with active or convalescent COVID-19. Material for sequencing was peripheral blood.

The CDR3 protein is CASSTDRGKTQYF. The CDR3 coding sequence is TGTGCCAGTAGTACGGACAGGGGAAAGACCCAGTACTTC. The rearrangement links TRBV19 to TRBJ2-5; 9 bases map to TRBD1. Germline V CDR1 and CDR2: LNHDA, SQIVND (reference sequence). The CDR3 extends over 13 amino acids. The ends lost 4 bases at V and 6 bases at J; junction bases unmatched: 3.